This T cell receptor beta chain was profiled in a study of cytomegalovirus exposure and HLA in healthy donors. PCR employed 60 Vbeta and 13 Jbeta primers. TCRdb's table, derived via immunoSEQ multiplex PCR, lists solely in-frame clones and lacks some. The table has about 170,000 clones, roughly 72% seen once. Remarks on this clone: Different DNA sequences within this sample yield the same CDR3.

This CDR3 has 15 amino acids. Trimming stripped 1 base from V and 8 bases from J, with 12 bases between. The V gene's germline CDR1 is LNHDA and CDR2 SQIVND (reference sequence). The receptor comes from a woman in her twenties or thirties in good health and CMV-seropositive. Sequencing was done on a sample of PBMCs. This chain links TRBV19 with TRBJ1-6, with a possible D match to TRBD1 (6 bases). CDR3 sequence: CASSIAGQGDSPLHF. CDR3 DNA: TGTGCCAGTAGTATAGCGGGACAAGGTGATTCACCCCTCCACTTT.